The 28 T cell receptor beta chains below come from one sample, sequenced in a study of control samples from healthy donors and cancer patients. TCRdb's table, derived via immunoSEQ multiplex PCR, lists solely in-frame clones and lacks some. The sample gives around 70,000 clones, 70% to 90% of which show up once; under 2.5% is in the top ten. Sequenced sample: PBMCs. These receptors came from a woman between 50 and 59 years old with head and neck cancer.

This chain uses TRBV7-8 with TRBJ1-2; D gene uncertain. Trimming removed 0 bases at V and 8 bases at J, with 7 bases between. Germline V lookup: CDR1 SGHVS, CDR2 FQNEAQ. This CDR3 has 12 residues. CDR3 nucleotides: TGTGCCAGCAGCTTAGCGGTAGGCGGCTACACCTTC. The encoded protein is CASSLAVGGYTF.

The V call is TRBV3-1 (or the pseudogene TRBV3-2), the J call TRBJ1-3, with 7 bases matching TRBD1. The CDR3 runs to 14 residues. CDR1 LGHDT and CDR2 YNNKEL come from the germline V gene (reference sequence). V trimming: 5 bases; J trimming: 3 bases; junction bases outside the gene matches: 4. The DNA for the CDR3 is TGTGCCAGCAGCGACAGGGTCGGTGGAAACACCATATATTTT. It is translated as CASSDRVGGNTIYF.

CDR3 in amino acids: CASSRGPGEEEKLFF. The CDR3 DNA is TGTGCCAGCAGCCGTGGACCAGGGGAGGAGGAAAAACTGTTTTTT. V gene TRBV28 combines with J gene TRBJ1-4; a weak D match, TRBD1 (6 bases). CDR3 length: 15 residues. CDR1 and CDR2 (germline): MDHEN, SYDVKM. V was clipped by 6 bases and J by 8 bases, with 19 bases between them.

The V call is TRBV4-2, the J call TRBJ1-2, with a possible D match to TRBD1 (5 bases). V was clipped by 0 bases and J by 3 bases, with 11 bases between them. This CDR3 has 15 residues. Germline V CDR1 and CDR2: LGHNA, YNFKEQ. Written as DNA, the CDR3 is TGTGCCAGCAGCCAAGACGCACAGACAGACTATGGCTACACCTTC. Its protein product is CASSQDAQTDYGYTF.

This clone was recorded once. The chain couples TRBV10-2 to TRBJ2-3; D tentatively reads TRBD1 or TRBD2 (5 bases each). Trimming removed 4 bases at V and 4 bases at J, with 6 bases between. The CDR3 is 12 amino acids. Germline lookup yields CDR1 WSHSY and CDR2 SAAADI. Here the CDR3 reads CASSGGPDTQYF. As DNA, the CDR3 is TGCGCCAGCAGTGGGGGACCAGATACGCAGTATTTT.

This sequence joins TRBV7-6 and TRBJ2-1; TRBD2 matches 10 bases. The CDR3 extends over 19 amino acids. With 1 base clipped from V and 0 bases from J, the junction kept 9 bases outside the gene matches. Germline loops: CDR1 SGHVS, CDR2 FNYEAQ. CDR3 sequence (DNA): TGTGCCAGCAGCTTAGGGCTAGCGGGGGCACCACGCTCCTACAATGAGCAGTTCTTC. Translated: CASSLGLAGAPRSYNEQFF.

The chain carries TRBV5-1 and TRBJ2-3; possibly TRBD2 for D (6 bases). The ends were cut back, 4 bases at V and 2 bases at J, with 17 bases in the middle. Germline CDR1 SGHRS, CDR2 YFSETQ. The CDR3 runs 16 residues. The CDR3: CASSTGLRIDTDTQYF. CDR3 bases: TGCGCCAGCAGCACGGGACTTCGAATTGACACAGATACGCAGTATTTT.

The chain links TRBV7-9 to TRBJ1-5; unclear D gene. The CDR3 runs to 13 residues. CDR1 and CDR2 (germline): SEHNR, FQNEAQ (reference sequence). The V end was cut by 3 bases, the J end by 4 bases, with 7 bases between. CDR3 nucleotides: TGTGCCAGCAGCTTGGGTCAGAATCAGCCCCAGCATTTT. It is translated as CASSLGQNQPQHF.

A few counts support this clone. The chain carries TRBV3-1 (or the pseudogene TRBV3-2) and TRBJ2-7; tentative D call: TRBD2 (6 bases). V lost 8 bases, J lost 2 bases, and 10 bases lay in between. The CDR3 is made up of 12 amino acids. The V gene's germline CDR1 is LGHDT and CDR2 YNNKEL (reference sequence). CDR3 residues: CASGDSAYEQYF. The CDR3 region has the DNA TGTGCCAGCGGGGACTCTGCCTACGAGCAGTACTTC.

The CDR3 region is CAASGVTGELFF. In DNA form, the CDR3 reads TGTGCCGCTAGCGGGGTAACCGGGGAGCTGTTTTTT. V and J are TRBV3-1 (or the pseudogene TRBV3-2) and TRBJ2-2; 9 bases match TRBD2. The V segment lost 11 bases and the J segment 5 bases; nucleotides outside the gene matches: 3. From germline, CDR1 is LGHDT and CDR2 YNNKEL (reference sequence). This CDR3 has 12 residues.

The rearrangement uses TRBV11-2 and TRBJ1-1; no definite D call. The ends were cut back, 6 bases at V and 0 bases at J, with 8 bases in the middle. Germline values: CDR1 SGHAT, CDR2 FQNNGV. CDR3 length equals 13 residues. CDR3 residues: CASRGSLNTEAFF. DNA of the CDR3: TGTGCCAGCAGGGGGAGTTTGAACACTGAAGCTTTCTTT. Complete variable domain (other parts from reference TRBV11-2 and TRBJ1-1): EAGVAQSPRYKIIEKRQSVAFWCNPISGHATLYWYQQILGQGPKLLIQFQNNGVVDDSQLPKDRFSAERLKGVDSTLKIQPAKLEDSAVYLCASRGSLNTEAFFGQGTRLTVV.

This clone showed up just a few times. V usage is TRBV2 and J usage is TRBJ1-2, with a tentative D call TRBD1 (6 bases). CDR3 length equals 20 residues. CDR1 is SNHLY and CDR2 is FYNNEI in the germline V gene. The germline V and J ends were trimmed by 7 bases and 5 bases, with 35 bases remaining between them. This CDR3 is CASTSSSFVGAGQKGYGYTF. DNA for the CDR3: TGTGCCAGCACTTCTTCCTCGTTTGTGGGCGCTGGACAGAAAGGTTATGGCTACACCTTC.

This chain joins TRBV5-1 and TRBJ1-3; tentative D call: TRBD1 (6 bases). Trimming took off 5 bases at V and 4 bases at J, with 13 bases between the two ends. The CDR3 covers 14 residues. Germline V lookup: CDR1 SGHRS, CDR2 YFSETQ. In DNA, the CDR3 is TGCGCCAGCAGTTTAGGACAGAGCGGAAACACCATATATTTT. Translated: CASSLGQSGNTIYF.

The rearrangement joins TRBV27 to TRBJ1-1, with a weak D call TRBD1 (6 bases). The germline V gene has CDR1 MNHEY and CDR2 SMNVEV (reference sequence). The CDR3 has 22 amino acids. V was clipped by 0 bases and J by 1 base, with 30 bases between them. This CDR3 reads CASSLSAPGQRLQPPSNTEAFF. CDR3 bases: TGTGCCAGCAGTTTATCGGCCCCCGGACAGCGCCTCCAACCCCCATCGAACACTGAAGCTTTCTTT.

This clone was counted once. The CDR3 loop is CASSLVSSYNEQFF. The CDR3 DNA sequence: TGTGCCAGCAGCTTGGTAAGCTCCTACAATGAGCAGTTCTTC. The J gene is TRBJ2-1, the V gene TRBV5-4; no clear D. The germline V gene encodes CDR1 SGHNT and CDR2 YYREEE (reference sequence). CDR3 length equals 14 residues. Trimming cost V 0 bases and J 0 bases, with 4 bases left between them.

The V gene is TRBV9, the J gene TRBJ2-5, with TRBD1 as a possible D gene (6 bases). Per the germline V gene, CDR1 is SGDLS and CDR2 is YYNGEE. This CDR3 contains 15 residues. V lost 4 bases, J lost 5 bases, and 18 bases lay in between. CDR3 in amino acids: CASSPRGTGMETQYF. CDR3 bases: TGTGCCAGCAGCCCCCGGGGCACAGGGATGGAGACCCAGTACTTC.

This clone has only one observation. CDR3 amino acids: CASSYKGVAFF. CDR3 DNA: TGTGCCAGCAGTTACAAGGGGGTAGCTTTCTTT. The gene calls are TRBV6-5 and TRBJ1-1, with D perhaps matching TRBD1 (6 bases). The CDR3 consists of 11 residues. V was pared by 2 bases and J by 10 bases, with 8 bases between. Germline V gene data show CDR1 as MNHEY and CDR2 as SVGAGI.

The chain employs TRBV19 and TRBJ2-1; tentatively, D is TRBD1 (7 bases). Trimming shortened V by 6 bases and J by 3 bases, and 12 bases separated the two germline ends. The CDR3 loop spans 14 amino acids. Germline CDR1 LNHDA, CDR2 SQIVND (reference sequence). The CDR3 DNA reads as TGTGCCAGTAGGGCAGGGGGGCGCTACAATGAGCAGTTCTTC. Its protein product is CASRAGGRYNEQFF. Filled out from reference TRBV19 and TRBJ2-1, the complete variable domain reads DGGITQSPKYLFRKEGQNVTLSCEQNLNHDAMYWYRQDPGQGLRLIYYSQIVNDFQKGDIAEGYSVSREKKESFPLTVTSAQKNPTAFYLCASRAGGRYNEQFFGPGTRLTVL.

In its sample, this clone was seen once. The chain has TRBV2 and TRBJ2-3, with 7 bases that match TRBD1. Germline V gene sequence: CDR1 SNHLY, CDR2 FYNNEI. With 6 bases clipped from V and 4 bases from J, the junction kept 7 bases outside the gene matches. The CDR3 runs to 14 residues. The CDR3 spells CASRFSTGADTQYF. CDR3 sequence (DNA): TGTGCCAGCAGATTCTCTACAGGGGCAGATACGCAGTATTTT.

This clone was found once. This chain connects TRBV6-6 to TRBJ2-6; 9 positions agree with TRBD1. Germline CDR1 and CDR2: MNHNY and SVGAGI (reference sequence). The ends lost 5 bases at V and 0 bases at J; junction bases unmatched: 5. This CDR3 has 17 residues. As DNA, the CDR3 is TGTGCCAGCAGTCAGACAGGGGGAAGCTCTGGGGCCAACGTCCTGACTTTC. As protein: CASSQTGGSSGANVLTF.

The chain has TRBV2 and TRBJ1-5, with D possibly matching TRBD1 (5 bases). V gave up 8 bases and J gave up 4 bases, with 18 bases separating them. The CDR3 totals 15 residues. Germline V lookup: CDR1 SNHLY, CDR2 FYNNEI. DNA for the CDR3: TGTGCCAGCCGTACGCGCGGGGGGGGGAATCAGCCCCAGCATTTT. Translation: CASRTRGGGNQPQHF.

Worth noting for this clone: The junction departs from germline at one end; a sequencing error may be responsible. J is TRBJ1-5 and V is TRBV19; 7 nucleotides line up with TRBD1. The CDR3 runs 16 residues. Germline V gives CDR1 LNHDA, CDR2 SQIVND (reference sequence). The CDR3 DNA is TGTGCCAGTAGTATTAAAGGGTCAGGGGGGGGTCAGTCCCAGCATTTT. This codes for CASSIKGSGGGQSQHF.

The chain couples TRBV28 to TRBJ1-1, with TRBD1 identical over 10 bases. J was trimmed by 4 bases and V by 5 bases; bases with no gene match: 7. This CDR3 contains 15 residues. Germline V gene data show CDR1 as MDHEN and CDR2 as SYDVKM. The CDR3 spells CASSPPGQGITEAFF. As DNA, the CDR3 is TGTGCCAGCAGTCCTCCGGGACAGGGGATCACTGAAGCTTTCTTT. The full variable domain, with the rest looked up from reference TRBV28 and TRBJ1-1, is DVKVTQSSRYLVKRTGEKVFLECVQDMDHENMFWYRQDPGLGLRLIYFSYDVKMKEKGDIPEGYSVSREKKERFSLILESASTNQTSMYLCASSPPGQGITEAFFGQGTRLTVV.

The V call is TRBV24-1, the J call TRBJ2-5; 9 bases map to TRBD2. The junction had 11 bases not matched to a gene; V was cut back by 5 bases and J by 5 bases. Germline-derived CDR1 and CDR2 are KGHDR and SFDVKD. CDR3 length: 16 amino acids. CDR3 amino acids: CATSGRGGETRETQYF. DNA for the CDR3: TGTGCCACCAGTGGGCGGGGGGGCGAAACGAGGGAGACCCAGTACTTC.

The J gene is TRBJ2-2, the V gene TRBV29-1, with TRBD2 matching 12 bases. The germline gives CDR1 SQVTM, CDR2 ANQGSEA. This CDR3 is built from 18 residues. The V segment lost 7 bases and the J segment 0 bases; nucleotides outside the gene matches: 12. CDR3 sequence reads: CSGPGGPSGGANTGELFF. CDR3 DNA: TGCAGCGGCCCCGGGGGGCCTAGCGGGGGGGCGAACACCGGGGAGCTGTTTTTT.

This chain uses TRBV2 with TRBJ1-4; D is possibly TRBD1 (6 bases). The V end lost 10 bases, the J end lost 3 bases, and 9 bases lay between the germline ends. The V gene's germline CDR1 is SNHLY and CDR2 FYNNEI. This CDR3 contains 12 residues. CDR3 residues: CAIGGANEKLFF. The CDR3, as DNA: TGTGCCATAGGGGGGGCTAATGAAAAACTGTTTTTT.

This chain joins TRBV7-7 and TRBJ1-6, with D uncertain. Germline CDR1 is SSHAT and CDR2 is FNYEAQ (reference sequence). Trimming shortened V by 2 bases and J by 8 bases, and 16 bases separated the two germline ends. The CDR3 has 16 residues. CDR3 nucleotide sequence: TGTGCCAGCAGCTTAATTCAGACTCCAGTTGATTCACCCCTCCACTTT. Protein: CASSLIQTPVDSPLHF.

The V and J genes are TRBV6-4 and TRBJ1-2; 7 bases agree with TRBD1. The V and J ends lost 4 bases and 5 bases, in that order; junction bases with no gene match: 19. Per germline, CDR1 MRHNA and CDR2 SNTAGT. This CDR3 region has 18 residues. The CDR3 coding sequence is TGTGCCAGCAGTGGGGCCATGGACAGGTCGCCCTTCGAATATGGCTACACCTTC. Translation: CASSGAMDRSPFEYGYTF.